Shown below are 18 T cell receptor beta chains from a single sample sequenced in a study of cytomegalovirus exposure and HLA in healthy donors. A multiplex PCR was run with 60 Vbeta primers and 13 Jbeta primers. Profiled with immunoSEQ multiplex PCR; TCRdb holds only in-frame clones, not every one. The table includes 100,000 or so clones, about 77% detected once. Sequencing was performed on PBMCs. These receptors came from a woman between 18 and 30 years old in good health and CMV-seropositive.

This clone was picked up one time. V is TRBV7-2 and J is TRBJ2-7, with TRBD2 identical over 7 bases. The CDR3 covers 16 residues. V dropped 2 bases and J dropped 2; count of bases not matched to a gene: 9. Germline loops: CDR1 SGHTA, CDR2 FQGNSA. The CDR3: CASSLISAGWTYEQYF. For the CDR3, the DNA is TGTGCCAGCAGCTTAATCTCAGCGGGATGGACCTACGAGCAGTACTTC.

CDR3: CASSYMTDTQYF. DNA for the CDR3: TGTGCCAGCAGCTACATGACAGATACGCAGTATTTT. This chain joins TRBV7-2 and TRBJ2-3; D uncertain. Per the germline V gene, CDR1 is SGHTA and CDR2 is FQGNSA. Trimming cost V 4 bases and J 3 bases, with 5 bases left between them. CDR3 length equals 12 residues. The whole variable domain, remainder taken from reference TRBV7-2 and TRBJ2-3, is GAGVSQSPSNKVTEKGKDVELRCDPISGHTALYWYRQSLGQGLEFLIYFQGNSAPDKSGLPSDRFSAERTGGSVSTLTIQRTQQEDSAVYLCASSYMTDTQYFGPGTRLTVL.

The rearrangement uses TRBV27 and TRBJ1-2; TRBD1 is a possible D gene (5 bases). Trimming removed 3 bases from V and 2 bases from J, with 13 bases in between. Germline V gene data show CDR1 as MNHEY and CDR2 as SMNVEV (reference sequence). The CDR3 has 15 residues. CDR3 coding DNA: TGTGCCAGCAGTTTCTGGAGGGGCGCGAACTATGGCTACACCTTC. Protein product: CASSFWRGANYGYTF.

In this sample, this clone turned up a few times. This CDR3 reads CASRRSISGNTIYF. In nucleotides, the CDR3 is TGTGCCAGCAGGCGTAGCATCTCTGGAAACACCATATATTTT. J is TRBJ1-3 and V is TRBV5-6; unclear D gene. Germline CDR1 reads SGHDT; CDR2 reads YYEEEE. V was cut by 5 bases and J by 0 bases, with 9 bases left in between. There are 14 residues in the CDR3.

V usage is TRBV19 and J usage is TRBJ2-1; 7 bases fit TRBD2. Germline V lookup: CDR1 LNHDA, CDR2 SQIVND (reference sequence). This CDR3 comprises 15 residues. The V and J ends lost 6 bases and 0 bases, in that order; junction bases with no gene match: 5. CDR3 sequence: CASRPLATSYNEQFF. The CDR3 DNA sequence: TGTGCCAGTAGGCCACTAGCGACCTCCTACAATGAGCAGTTCTTC. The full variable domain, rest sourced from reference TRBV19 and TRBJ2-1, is DGGITQSPKYLFRKEGQNVTLSCEQNLNHDAMYWYRQDPGQGLRLIYYSQIVNDFQKGDIAEGYSVSREKKESFPLTVTSAQKNPTAFYLCASRPLATSYNEQFFGPGTRLTVL.

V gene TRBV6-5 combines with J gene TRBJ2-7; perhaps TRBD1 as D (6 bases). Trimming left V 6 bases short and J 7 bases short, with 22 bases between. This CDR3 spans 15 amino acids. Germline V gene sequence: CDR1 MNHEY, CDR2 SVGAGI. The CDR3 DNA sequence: TGTGCCAGCAGCAACGCCTTGGGACACCCGGGAGAGCAGTACTTC. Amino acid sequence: CASSNALGHPGEQYF.

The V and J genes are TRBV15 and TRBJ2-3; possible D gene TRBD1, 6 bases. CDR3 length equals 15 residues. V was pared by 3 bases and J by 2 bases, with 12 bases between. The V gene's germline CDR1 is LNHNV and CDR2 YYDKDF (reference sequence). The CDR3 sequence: CATSSTDRTTDTQYF. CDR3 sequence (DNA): TGTGCCACCAGCAGCACGGACAGAACCACAGATACGCAGTATTTT. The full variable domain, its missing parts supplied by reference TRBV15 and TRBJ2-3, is DAMVIQNPRYQVTQFGKPVTLSCSQTLNHNVMYWYQQKSSQAPKLLFHYYDKDFNNEADTPDNFQSRRPNTSFCFLDIRSPGLGDTAMYLCATSSTDRTTDTQYFGPGTRLTVL.

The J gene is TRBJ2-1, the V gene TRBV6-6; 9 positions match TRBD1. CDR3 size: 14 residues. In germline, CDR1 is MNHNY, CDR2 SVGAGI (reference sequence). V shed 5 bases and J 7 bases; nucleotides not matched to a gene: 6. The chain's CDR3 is CASSGTGSRNEQFF. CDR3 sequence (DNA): TGTGCCAGCAGTGGGACAGGGTCCCGTAATGAGCAGTTCTTC.

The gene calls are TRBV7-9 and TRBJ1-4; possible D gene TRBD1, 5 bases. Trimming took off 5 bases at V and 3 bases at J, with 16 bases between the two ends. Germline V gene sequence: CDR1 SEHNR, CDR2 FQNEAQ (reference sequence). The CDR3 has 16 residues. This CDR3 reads CASSPRTGVANEKLFF. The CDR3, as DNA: TGTGCCAGCAGCCCCCGGACGGGGGTAGCTAATGAAAAACTGTTTTTT. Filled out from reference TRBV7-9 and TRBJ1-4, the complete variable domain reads DTGVSQNPRHKITKRGQNVTFRCDPISEHNRLYWYRQTLGQGPEFLTYFQNEAQLEKSRLLSDRFSAERPKGSFSTLEIQRTEQGDSAMYLCASSPRTGVANEKLFFGSGTQLSVL.

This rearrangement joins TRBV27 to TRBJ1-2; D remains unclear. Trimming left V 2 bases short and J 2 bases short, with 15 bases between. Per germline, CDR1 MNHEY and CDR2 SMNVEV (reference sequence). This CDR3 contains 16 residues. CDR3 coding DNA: TGTGCCAGCAGTTTACAGTTCATCGCAGCGAACTATGGCTACACCTTC. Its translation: CASSLQFIAANYGYTF.

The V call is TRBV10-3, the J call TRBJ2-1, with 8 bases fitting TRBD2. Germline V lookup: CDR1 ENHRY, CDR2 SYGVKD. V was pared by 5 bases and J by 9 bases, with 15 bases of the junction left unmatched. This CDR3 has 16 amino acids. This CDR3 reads CAISKPGLGIQFEQFF. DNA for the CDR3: TGTGCCATCAGTAAACCGGGACTAGGTATCCAATTTGAGCAGTTCTTC.

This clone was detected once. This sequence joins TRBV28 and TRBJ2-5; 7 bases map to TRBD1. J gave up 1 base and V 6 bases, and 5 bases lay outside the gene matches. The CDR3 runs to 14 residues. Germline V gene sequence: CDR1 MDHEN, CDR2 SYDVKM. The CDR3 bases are TGTGCCAGCAGCTCGGGACAGAGCCAAGAGACCCAGTACTTC. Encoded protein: CASSSGQSQETQYF. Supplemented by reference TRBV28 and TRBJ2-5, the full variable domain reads DVKVTQSSRYLVKRTGEKVFLECVQDMDHENMFWYRQDPGLGLRLIYFSYDVKMKEKGDIPEGYSVSREKKERFSLILESASTNQTSMYLCASSSGQSQETQYFGPGTRLLVL.

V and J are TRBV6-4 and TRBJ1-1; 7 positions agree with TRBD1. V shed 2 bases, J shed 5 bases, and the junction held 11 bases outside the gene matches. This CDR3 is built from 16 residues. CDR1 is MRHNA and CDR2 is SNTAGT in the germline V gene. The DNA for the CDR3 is TGTGCCAGCAGTGACCCCAGACAGGGCCAGGGGACTGAAGCTTTCTTT. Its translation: CASSDPRQGQGTEAFF.

The CDR3 sequence: CASSSYRVNDYGYTF. Written as DNA, the CDR3 is TGTGCCAGCAGTAGCTACAGGGTCAATGACTATGGCTACACCTTC. The rearrangement joins TRBV27 to TRBJ1-2; D possibly corresponds to TRBD1 (6 bases). This CDR3 has 15 amino acids. V dropped 5 bases and J dropped 3 bases, with 16 bases sitting between them. CDR1 and CDR2 (germline): MNHEY, SMNVEV (reference sequence).

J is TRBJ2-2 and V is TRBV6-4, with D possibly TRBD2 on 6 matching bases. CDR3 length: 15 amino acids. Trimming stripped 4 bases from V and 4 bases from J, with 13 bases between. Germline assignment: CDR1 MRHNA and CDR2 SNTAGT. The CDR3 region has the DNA TGTGCCAGCAGTGGGGACTCTGCGGGCACCGGGGAGCTGTTTTTT. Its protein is CASSGDSAGTGELFF.

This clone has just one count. The CDR3 loop reads CASSSLLGTSGTNTGELFF. CDR3 coding DNA: TGTGCCAGCAGTTCCCTACTGGGGACTAGCGGGACGAACACCGGGGAGCTGTTTTTT. The chain links TRBV28 to TRBJ2-2, with 13 positions matching TRBD2. Germline V gene lookup returns CDR1 MDHEN and CDR2 SYDVKM. This CDR3 region has 19 residues. Trimming removed 4 bases from V and 0 bases from J; junction bases left unmatched: 8.

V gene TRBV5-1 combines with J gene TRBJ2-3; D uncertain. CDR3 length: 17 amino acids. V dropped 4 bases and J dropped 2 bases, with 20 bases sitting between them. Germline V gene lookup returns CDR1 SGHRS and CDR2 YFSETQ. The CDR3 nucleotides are TGCGCCAGCAGCCCTCGGCTGGATGGGCCCGCCACAGATACGCAGTATTTT. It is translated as CASSPRLDGPATDTQYF.

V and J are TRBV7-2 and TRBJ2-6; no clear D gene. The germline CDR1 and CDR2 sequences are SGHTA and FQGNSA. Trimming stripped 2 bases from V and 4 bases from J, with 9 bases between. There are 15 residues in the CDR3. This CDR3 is CASSLSEFGANVLTF. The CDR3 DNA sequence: TGTGCCAGCAGCTTATCGGAGTTCGGGGCCAACGTCCTGACTTTC.